This TCR beta chain was observed in a study of brain T cells in children with intractable seizures. Note on this clone: Its antigen is currently unknown.

Sequencing was limited to surgery cases with top T cell transcript signatures in brain tissue. Before surgery, patients took at least one anti-epileptic drug. Findings of the study overall: Patients' HCMV serostatus was unknown; virus specificity rests on CDR3 similarity alone. Clones missing pre-surgery may reflect undersampling of that blood sample.

Assay used: immunoSEQ multiplex PCR; TCRdb lists only in-frame clones, some missing. The data hold about 110,000 clones, with around 94% observed a single time. The ends were cut back, 0 bases at V and 9 bases at J, with 17 bases in the middle. The germline V gene encodes CDR1 SGDLS and CDR2 YYNGEE. There are 15 residues in the CDR3. The TCR comes from a boy under three years old with hemimegalencephaly and intractable seizures. The specimen comprised peripheral blood, sampled at surgery. This chain links TRBV9 with TRBJ2-3, with D possibly TRBD2 on 6 matching bases. The CDR3 region has the DNA TGTGCCAGCAGCGTAGAAATCTGGGGGGAGGAAACGCAGTATTTT. Translating it yields CASSVEIWGEETQYF.